Listed below are T cell receptor beta chains from one sample, sequenced in a study. TCRdb independently ran MiXCR on the 5' RACE reads; one entry per CDR3 protein. The sample includes about 54,000 distinct CDR3 sequences, 15% to 20% of them seen just once. Sequenced input: naive CD4+ T cells sorted from blood. The receptors were sampled from a female donor with breast cancer. Each CDR3 is given with its conserved first and last residue. D genes are given only for firm matches. Size tells how often a clone was seen (once, few, many) or the class of an expanded clone, and some rows leave it out.

d_call,clone_size,j_call,v_call,cdr3_nt,cdr3_aa
NA,few,TRBJ1-1,TRBV6-6,TGTGCCAGCAGTTACGGGGGATCTGAAGCTTTCTTT,CASSYGGSEAFF
TRBD1,NA,TRBJ2-7,TRBV5-1,TGCGCCAGCAGCTCGGGACAGGGGGCGGGAGAGCAGTACTTC,CASSSGQGAGEQYF
NA,few,TRBJ2-7,TRBV5-1,TGCGCCAGCAGCCGAGACCATGGGGGATCCTACGAGCAGTACTTC,CASSRDHGGSYEQYF
TRBD2,few,TRBJ2-1,TRBV20-1,TGCAGTGCTAGAGATCTCGGGAGGGCAGGTAATGAGCAGTTCTTC,CSARDLGRAGNEQFF
TRBD1,NA,TRBJ2-5,TRBV7-2,TGTGCCAGCAGCGGACAGGACCAAGAGACCCAGTACTTC,CASSGQDQETQYF
TRBD1,few,TRBJ1-1,TRBV7-8,TGTGCCAGCAGCTTGCGGGACAGGGTGACTGAAGCTTTCTTT,CASSLRDRVTEAFF
TRBD2,many,TRBJ2-1,TRBV20-1,TGCAGTGCTAGAGGCCAGGGACTAGCGGGAGTTAATGAGCAGTTCTTC,CSARGQGLAGVNEQFF
NA,many,TRBJ2-7,TRBV29-1,TGCAGCGTTGAACTGGCAGCCTTCTCCTACGAGCAGTACTTC,CSVELAAFSYEQYF
NA,NA,TRBJ2-7,TRBV12-3/TRBV12-4,TGTGCCAGAGGCCGGGGAGGCGGACCCTACGAGCAGTACTTC,CARGRGGGPYEQYF
NA,few,TRBJ2-7,TRBV29-1,TGCAGCGTTGAAGAAGGGAACGGGAAATACGAGCAGTACTTC,CSVEEGNGKYEQYF
NA,NA,TRBJ2-7,TRBV27,TGTGCCAGCAGTTCTTTGGGCTACGAGCAGTACTTC,CASSSLGYEQYF
TRBD2,NA,TRBJ2-1,TRBV27,TGTGCCAGCATCGGTAGCGGGAGAAGGTACAATGAGCAGTTCTTC,CASIGSGRRYNEQFF
TRBD2,NA,TRBJ2-7,TRBV7-2,TGTGCCAGCGGCGAGACTAGCGGGCTGACCTACGAGCAGTACTTC,CASGETSGLTYEQYF
NA,medium-sized,TRBJ1-3,TRBV12-3/TRBV12-4,TGTGCCAGCAGTTTATGGCAGGGTAAAAACACCATATATTTT,CASSLWQGKNTIYF